The clone carrying this TCR beta chain is classed as medium-sized by frequency. Its cognate antigen is unknown. Coverage ceases 3 residues before the CDR3 finishes, and the germline J gene fills in the end. The germline V gene encodes CDR1 KGHSH and CDR2 LQKENI. V was pared by 6 bases and J by 2 bases, with 11 bases of the junction left unmatched. The CDR3 has 16 residues. Here immunoSEQ multiplex PCR was the method, and the copy in TCRdb shows in-frame clones only, minus some. The sample has under 20,000 clones; the top ten hold 3.2%. This entry belongs to a study of T cells in women clearing cervical HPV infection. The wider study: Controls gave blood once infection was undetectable; cases at lesion identification.

Study-wide points: Controls had more TRBV6-7 (0.16%) than cases (around 0.11%).

The rearrangement links TRBV18 to TRBJ2-3; TRBD1 matches at 7 bases. The sequenced sample consisted of blood buffy coat. The TCR was taken from a woman aged 18 to 75 with a cervical HPV16 infection that either progressed to CIN3+ or cleared (not recorded which). CDR3 DNA (partial): TGTGCCAGCTCCCGGGACAGCCTCCTGAACACAGATACG. This encodes CASSRDSLLNTDT. The full CDR3 reads CASSRDSLLNTDTQYF.